This T cell receptor beta chain was retrieved from a study of molecular identifiers for immune sequencing clone quantification. Preparation methods for the bulk TCR libraries were those previously described, with listed TCR primers. TCRdb processed the PCR reads anew with MiXCR; each CDR3 protein has one entry. The profile shows 100,000 or so distinct CDR3 sequences, around 33% of them singletons. Naive CD8 T cells, phenotype CD8+CD4-CCR7+CD45RA+, were sorted. CDR1 and CDR2 from the germline V gene are SGHTA and FQGNSA. The CDR3 runs to 22 residues. Losses at the gene ends were 2 bases for V and 0 bases for J; bases not matched to a gene: 20.

The sample was naive CD8+ T cells from blood, with Jurkat cell RNA spiked in. Sample subset: FACS-sorted CD8+CD4-CCR7+CD45RA+ naive T cells. The sequence came from a human donor in good health. Some libraries in this study had Jurkat cell RNA spiked in. The chain carries TRBV7-2 and TRBJ2-3, with TRBD2 identical over 10 bases. CDR3 bases: TGTGCCAGCAGCTTACCCATAACCCAAGCGGGAGGGATGTATTTAAGCACAGATACGCAGTATTTT. Translating gives CASSLPITQAGGMYLSTDTQYF.